A selection of T cell receptor beta chains follows, all from one sample in a study of blood T cells in healthy people across ages. TCRdb re-analysed the 5' RACE reads in MiXCR, keeping a single row per CDR3 protein. The data show around 500,000 distinct CDR3 sequences, around 27% seen once. These data also formed part of another study, on T cells of mothers and their children.

Sequencing was done on a sample of blood. Receptor source: a boy aged 2 to 10 in good health. The CDR3 runs from the conserved cysteine through the conserved F or W. The D gene is left open where the match is weak. Only some rows state a clone size, as once, few, many or a class for expanded clones.

cdr3_nt cdr3_aa d_call j_call clone_size v_call
TGCAGCGTGGTAGGGGCAGCTGATCCCGATGGCCACACCTTC CSVVGAADPDGHTF . TRBJ1-2 few TRBV29-1
TGTGCCAGCAGTGAAGTAACAGGGGGTCAAGAGACCCAGTACTTC CASSEVTGGQETQYF TRBD1 TRBJ2-5 . TRBV2
TGTGCCAGCGGGGACAGTGATTCACCCCTCCACTTT CASGDSDSPLHF TRBD1 TRBJ1-6 few TRBV6-6
TGTGCCCTCACTGACAGGCCTGCTTATGGCTACACCTTC CALTDRPAYGYTF . TRBJ1-2 . TRBV10-3
TGTGCCTGGAGTGGGGGACGGGCGAACACTGAAGCTTTCTTT CAWSGGRANTEAFF . TRBJ1-1 . TRBV30
TGTGCCAGCAGCTTGGATCACGGCGCCTACGAGCAGTACTTC CASSLDHGAYEQYF . TRBJ2-7 few TRBV5-6
TGTGCCAGCAGTCCGACAGGGGGGAAGAACACCGAAGCTTTCTTT CASSPTGGKNTEAFF TRBD1 TRBJ1-1 . TRBV12-3/TRBV12-4
TGTGCCAGCAGCCTACAGGGTACCCAAGAGACCCAGTACTTC CASSLQGTQETQYF . TRBJ2-5 . TRBV9
TGTGCCAGCAGTTTCGGGGGCTTCACTGAAGCTTTCTTT CASSFGGFTEAFF . TRBJ1-1 . TRBV12-3/TRBV12-4
TGCAGTGCTAGAGCGGAGGCAGGTCTTAATGAAAAACTGTTTTTT CSARAEAGLNEKLFF . TRBJ1-4 . TRBV20-1
TGTGCCACCAGCAGTGCCCGGGTCCTGCTCTACAATGAGCAGTTCTTC CATSSARVLLYNEQFF . TRBJ2-1 few TRBV15
TGTGCCAGCGGGACTAGCGGGAGTTTCGAGCAGTACTTC CASGTSGSFEQYF TRBD2 TRBJ2-7 many TRBV6-5
TGCAGTGCTAGGCTCCAGGGGGGGAACTATGGCTACACCTTC CSARLQGGNYGYTF TRBD1 TRBJ1-2 . TRBV20-1
TGTGCCAGCAGCCCGAGTGCAGTTACCTACGAGCAGTACTTC CASSPSAVTYEQYF . TRBJ2-7 . TRBV7-9
TGTGCCAGCAGCTTGGGCGGACAGCCTAGATCTGGAAACACCATATATTTT CASSLGGQPRSGNTIYF . TRBJ1-3 . TRBV5-4
TGTGCCAGCAGCGTCGGGACAGGGCCTATCCTAGGCTATGGCTACACCTTC CASSVGTGPILGYGYTF TRBD1 TRBJ1-2 . TRBV9
TGTGCCTCTGGGCCCTGGAGAATTTACGAGCAGTACTTC CASGPWRIYEQYF . TRBJ2-7 . TRBV10-3
TGCAGTGCTAGTCCGAAGGTAGATACGCAGTATTTT CSASPKVDTQYF . TRBJ2-3 . TRBV20-1
TGTGCCAGCAGTTTAGGACAGGGGTACTATGGCTACACCTTC CASSLGQGYYGYTF TRBD1 TRBJ1-2 few TRBV2
TGTGCCAGCAGTTACGGGGGCGGGAGAGGGGAGACCCAGTACTTC CASSYGGGRGETQYF . TRBJ2-5 few TRBV6-2/TRBV6-3
TGTGCCTGGAGTGTCGTAGAATCTGAGCAGTACTTC CAWSVVESEQYF . TRBJ2-7 few TRBV30
TGTGCCAGCAGCGTATGGGGACAGGGGGCTTCTGGGGCCAACGTCCTGACTTTC CASSVWGQGASGANVLTF TRBD1 TRBJ2-6 . TRBV9
TGCAGTGCTAGAGACTTGAGGATTGTGTTAAATGAGCAGTTCTTC CSARDLRIVLNEQFF . TRBJ2-1 . TRBV20-1
TGTGCCAGCAGTGAACGAGGACAAAAAGGTGAAAAACTGTTTTTT CASSERGQKGEKLFF . TRBJ1-4 few TRBV6-1
TGTGCCAGCCAACGGGACACTCAAGAGACCCAGTACTTC CASQRDTQETQYF . TRBJ2-5 once TRBV12-3/TRBV12-4
TGTGCCAGCAGCCGGGACAGGGAGGATTCACCCCTCCACTTT CASSRDREDSPLHF TRBD1 TRBJ1-6 . TRBV6-5
TGTGCCAGCAGGACTAGCGGGACCACAGATACGCAGTATTTT CASRTSGTTDTQYF TRBD2 TRBJ2-3 . TRBV12-3/TRBV12-4
TGTGCCACCGGGCGGGATGGCGGGGGCTACACCTTC CATGRDGGGYTF . TRBJ1-2 few TRBV6-5
TGTGCCAGCAGCCCCCGGGACAGGGGGACCAAAAACATTCAGTACTTC CASSPRDRGTKNIQYF TRBD1 TRBJ2-4 . TRBV7-3
TGTGCCAGCAGTTACAGGCGACTCTCTGGGGCCAACGTCCTGACTTTC CASSYRRLSGANVLTF . TRBJ2-6 few TRBV6-5
TGCGCCAGCAGCTTGAAGCTTGGGGGCACTGAAGCTTTCTTT CASSLKLGGTEAFF . TRBJ1-1 . TRBV5-1
TGTGCCAGCAGCGTAGAGGATGGTGAGCAGTTCTTC CASSVEDGEQFF . TRBJ2-1 few TRBV9
TGTGCCAGCAGTTCCACTGGGGGGTTATTAGCCAAAAACATTCAGTACTTC CASSSTGGLLAKNIQYF . TRBJ2-4 once TRBV28
TGTGCCAGCAGCCACGACCTCGGGATCACTCAAGAGACCCAGTACTTC CASSHDLGITQETQYF . TRBJ2-5 few TRBV7-9
TGCAGCGTTGAATTTAGCGCACCATACAATGAGCAGTTCTTC CSVEFSAPYNEQFF . TRBJ2-1 few TRBV29-1
TGTGCCAGCAGCCAAGGACAGAGGGCATTTTCTGGCTACACCTTC CASSQGQRAFSGYTF . TRBJ1-2 . TRBV4-2
TGTGCCGGCTCCACTAGCGGCAACTACAATGAGCAGTTCTTC CAGSTSGNYNEQFF TRBD2 TRBJ2-1 . TRBV27
TGTGCCAGCAGCTCTCCGGGACAGGGGTTCTCTGGAAACACCATATATTTT CASSSPGQGFSGNTIYF TRBD1 TRBJ1-3 . TRBV7-9
TGTGCCAGCAGCCAAAACAGGGGCGCGACTGAAGCTTTCTTT CASSQNRGATEAFF TRBD1 TRBJ1-1 many TRBV3-1
TGCGCCAGCATCACGGGTGGGCAGTTCTTC CASITGGQFF . TRBJ2-1 few TRBV5-1
TGTGCCAGCAGCCAACAGGGGACAAACTATGGCTACACCTTC CASSQQGTNYGYTF TRBD1 TRBJ1-2 . TRBV7-9
TGCGCCAGCAGCTTGGTTCGTGGCGGGGGAACTCGAGAGACCCAGTACTTC CASSLVRGGGTRETQYF TRBD2 TRBJ2-5 . TRBV5-1
TGTGCCAGCAGCCAAGCAGGGCGCCTCAGCTTGGGATATAATGAAGCTTTCTTT CASSQAGRLSLGYNEAFF . TRBJ1-1 few TRBV14
TGTGCCAGCAGCTTGAGGGGGCTAGGCTCCTACGAGCAGTACTTC CASSLRGLGSYEQYF TRBD1 TRBJ2-7 many TRBV12-3/TRBV12-4
TGTGCCACCAGCAGCACAACCCGAGGCGGGAGGGCCAAGTTCGAAAGGTACGAGCAGTACTTC CATSSTTRGGRAKFERYEQYF TRBD2 TRBJ2-7 . TRBV15
TGTGCCAGCAGCCAAGATCTCAGGGACAGGGCCCATGAGCAGTTCTTC CASSQDLRDRAHEQFF TRBD1 TRBJ2-1 . TRBV4-2
TGTGCCAGCAGCTGGACAGGGATCTCTGGAAACACCATATATTTT CASSWTGISGNTIYF TRBD1 TRBJ1-3 few TRBV7-9
TGTGCCAGCAAGATCATCTTCCGGGACACAAACTCACATACCGGGGAGCTGTTTTTT CASKIIFRDTNSHTGELFF . TRBJ2-2 . TRBV21-1
TGTGCCAGCAGTTTTAAACTAAACTACAATGAGCAGTTCTTC CASSFKLNYNEQFF . TRBJ2-1 few TRBV27
TGTGCCTGGAGGGGGACTAGCGGGAGCGGGGCTGAGCAGTTCTTC CAWRGTSGSGAEQFF TRBD2 TRBJ2-1 . TRBV30
TGTGCCAGCAGACGCCGGAGCGGCACAGATACGCAGTATTTT CASRRRSGTDTQYF . TRBJ2-3 few TRBV5-6